This T cell receptor beta chain derives from a study of shared clonotypes between healthy human individuals. Details on this clone: Its antigen is not identified.

HIV-negative, healthy adults without recent acute infections or vaccinations were the donors. The study, taken as a whole, reports: Estimated richness values were generally larger in naive subsets than in memory subsets. About 5% was the fraction of naive CD4 clonotypes found shared across a few donors.

The study ran the assay at deep level. The table came from immunoSEQ multiplex PCR; TCRdb's copy has only in-frame clones and leaves some out. Of 1,400,000 or so clones listed, around 98.5% are singletons. Germline CDR1 reads SGHAT; CDR2 reads FQNNGV. V lost 0 bases, J lost 4 bases, and 10 bases lay in between. The length of the CDR3 is 14 residues. The origin of this receptor is a man younger than 40 in good health. Specimen: naive CD4+ T cells sorted from blood. The subset denotes: CD45RA+ positively selected. The chain couples TRBV11-2 to TRBJ2-7; TRBD2 might be the D (6 bases). CDR3 loop: CASSLDGTYYEQYF. The DNA for the CDR3 is TGTGCCAGCAGCTTAGACGGGACTTATTACGAGCAGTACTTC.